Described below is a single T cell receptor beta chain sequence and its context. Its antigen is not yet known. Base-call qualities are not available, and no considerably larger clone is one nucleotide away. From the cysteine through the phenylalanine, the CDR3 covers 18 amino acids. Only CDR3 DNA remains: 54 bases, in frame from the first base. V loses 0 bases of germline sequence and J loses 3 bases, and the interval between the two ends is 21 bases. The germline V gene encodes CDR1 SGHKS and CDR2 YYEKEE (reference sequence). The sample originates from a study of T-cell reconstitution after alpha-beta-depleted transplantation in children (dated by TCRdb to 2016 to 2017). Turning to the overall study: The study quantitatively tracked T-cell immune reconstitution after TCRalphabeta/CD19-depleted allogeneic hematopoietic cell transplantation in children using TCR repertoire profiling.

The label giving this sample's treatment or condition can be read as: allogeneic hematopoietic cell transplantation with graft depleted of TCRalphabeta T cells and CD19 B cells. The transplant recipients were children given TCRalphabeta/CD19-depleted allogeneic hematopoietic cell grafts. Library prep was done by PCR. Sequencing took place on an Illumina HiSeq 2500. Molecular barcoding was employed in the preparation of TCR libraries, with unique molecular identifiers being used to normalize TCRbeta repertoire quantification. TCRdb itself trimmed the public reads at Q25 with fastp, ran MiXCR and retained productive beta chains. Rows matching on CDR3 protein sequence are summarized as one entry with the most common DNA and genes. This sample is represented by about 980,000 distinct CDR3 sequences; around 30% of them were singletons. Jointly, the top ten make up about 28% of the sample. The paper's findings and limits, for the study overall: The apparently early alphabetaT-cell count recovery about two months after transplant was reportedly dependent on only several hundred rapidly expanded clones derived from non-depleted graft cells. Over the following months the frequencies of hyperexpanded clones went down, and after one year T-cell counts and TCRbeta diversity were mostly credited to newly produced T cells. In some patients, high TCRbeta diversity at day 60 was attributed to recipient T cells and intrathymic progenitors that had survived conditioning.

Sequenced material: PBMCs, mostly from graft donor cells, taken 360 days after TCRalphabeta/CD19-depleted stem cell transplant. Recombination connected TRBV5-5 to TRBJ1-2; TRBD1 is a weak D gene call, 5 bases matching. The origin of this receptor is a boy in the first two years of life who had a stem cell transplant for SCID, so the T cells may come from the graft donor. The bases read TGTGCCAGCAGCTTGGACCCAAAGCAGGGTAATTTTGACTATGGCTACACCTTC. This encodes CASSLDPKQGNFDYGYTF. The full variable domain, with segments outside the CDR3 supplied by the reference TRBV5-5 and TRBJ1-2 proteins, appears as DAGVTQSPTHLIKTRGQQVTLRCSPISGHKSVSWYQQVLGQGPQFIFQYYEKEERGRGNFPDRFSARQFPNYSSELNVNALLLGDSALYLCASSLDPKQGNFDYGYTFGSGTRLTVV.